The clone carrying this TCR beta chain was picked up many times. These data are taken from a study of OX40 agonist ivuxolimab in advanced cancers. Across the whole study: Patients were treated with ivuxolimab, an agonistic anti-OX40 (CD134) antibody. Intravenous ivuxolimab was administered to patients every 2 weeks at 0.01 to 10 mg/kg.

Germline V CDR1 and CDR2: LNHDA, SQIVND (reference sequence). V dropped 3 bases and J dropped 7 bases, with 10 bases sitting between them. CDR3 length equals 13 residues. Here immunoSEQ multiplex PCR was the method, and the copy in TCRdb shows in-frame clones only, minus some. The table has approximately 74,000 clones, almost 90% seen once. The receptor was isolated from an adult with an advanced solid tumor such as melanoma, head and neck, liver or kidney cancer. The genes are TRBV19 and TRBJ1-5, with no clear D. Here the sequenced sample was CD4+ or CD8+ T cells sorted from blood, taken in a trial of the OX40 agonist ivuxolimab. DNA of the CDR3: TGTGCCAGTAGTATTGCAGGCGGGCAGCCCCAGCATTTT. Residues: CASSIAGGQPQHF.